A single sample gave rise to the 8 T cell receptor beta chains below, sequenced in a study of T cells in Graves' hyperthyroidism and ophthalmopathy. RNA transcripts yielded amplified TCR beta CDR3 regions. An initial round of RT-PCR targeting the TCR CDR3 relied on the HTBI primer set. One entry per CDR3 protein, called by TCRdb with MiXCR from the multiplex PCR reads. The profile covers a few hundred thousand distinct CDR3 sequences, with 15% to 19% appearing a single time and under 7.5% taken by the ten largest. Sequenced sample: blood. The receptors come from a woman in her 30s with Graves' hyperthyroidism.

In this sample, this clonotype turned up many times. The V gene is TRBV28, the J gene TRBJ2-7; TRBD1 aligns across 8 bases. Trimming took 4 bases from V and 7 from J; bases not matched to a gene: 12. CDR3 length: 15 residues. The V gene's germline CDR1 is MDHEN and CDR2 SYDVKM. CDR3 sequence reads: CASSSGQALRVEQYF. CDR3 nucleotides: TGTGCCAGCAGTTCGGGACAGGCTCTCCGTGTGGAGCAGTACTTC.

This clonotype was observed many times. CDR3 loop: CASSSQGAQNYEQYF. CDR3 bases: TGTGCCAGCAGTTCCCAGGGGGCCCAAAACTACGAGCAGTACTTC. The chain uses TRBV28 and TRBJ2-7; 8 bases are a match to TRBD1. Looked up from germline, CDR1 is MDHEN and CDR2 is SYDVKM. J lost 3 bases, V lost 4 bases, and 8 bases had no gene match. The CDR3 covers 15 residues.

A note on this clonotype: An end of the junction does not agree with germline; a read error may underlie this. The V call is TRBV5-5, the J call TRBJ2-7, with D unresolved. Germline V CDR1 and CDR2: SGHKS, YYEKEE (reference sequence). CDR3 length: 18 amino acids. The CDR3 DNA follows: TGCGCCAGCAGCCAAGAGATAGCAGGCCAGTACCATTCCTACGAGCAGTACTTC. As protein: CASSQEIAGQYHSYEQYF. Looking up the rest from reference TRBV5-5 and TRBJ2-7 gives the full variable domain: DAGVTQSPTHLIKTRGQQVTLRCSPISGHKSVSWYQQVLGQGPQFIFQYYEKEERGRGNFPDRFSARQFPNYSSELNVNALLLGDSALYLCASSQEIAGQYHSYEQYFGPGTRLTVT.

The rearrangement joins TRBV15 to TRBJ2-5; D not resolved. Trimming left V 0 bases short and J 5 bases short, with 10 bases between. The CDR3 runs 14 residues. Germline V CDR1 and CDR2: LNHNV, YYDKDF (reference sequence). CDR3 residues: CATSRDVGLETQYF. DNA of the CDR3: TGTGCCACCAGCAGAGATGTAGGGTTGGAGACCCAGTACTTC.

This clonotype was detected ten times or more. The chain recombines TRBV29-1 with TRBJ2-1; possible D gene TRBD2, 5 bases. Trimming stripped 5 bases from V and 5 bases from J, with 16 bases between. This CDR3 has 14 residues. Germline CDR1 SQVTM, CDR2 ANQGSEA. For the CDR3, the DNA is TGCAGCGTTCTGCCGGGGAGTGGGGACAATGAGCAGTTCTTC. The encoded protein is CSVLPGSGDNEQFF.

The gene calls are TRBV5-8 and TRBJ2-7; D possibly matches TRBD1 or TRBD2 (6 bases each). The CDR3 totals 14 residues. The germline V gene has CDR1 SGHTS and CDR2 YDEGEE. V was shortened by 6 bases and J by 1 base, with 14 bases between the two germline ends. CDR3 nucleotide sequence: TGTGCCAGCACCATTACGGGGGCGTCCTACGAGCAGTACTTC. Translation gives CASTITGASYEQYF.

This clonotype has ten or more counts. The V gene is TRBV10-3, the J gene TRBJ2-3, with a possible D match to TRBD2 (5 bases). Germline loops: CDR1 ENHRY, CDR2 SYGVKD. Trimming left V 0 bases short and J 2 bases short, with 15 bases between. The CDR3 has 17 amino acids. CDR3 region: CAISESVTTPNTDTQYF. CDR3 coding DNA: TGTGCCATCAGTGAGTCGGTGACTACACCAAACACAGATACGCAGTATTTT.

This clonotype was found many times. This sequence joins TRBV2 and TRBJ2-1; 8 bases are a match to TRBD2. The V and J ends lost 7 bases and 0 bases, in that order; junction bases with no gene match: 8. This CDR3 has 16 residues. The germline CDR1 and CDR2 sequences are SNHLY and FYNNEI. Written as DNA, the CDR3 is TGTGCCAGCACAGGTGCGGGAGGCACCTCCTACAATGAGCAGTTCTTC. It specifies CASTGAGGTSYNEQFF.